This TCR beta chain was obtained from a study of cytomegalovirus exposure and HLA in healthy donors. General observations from the study: Sequencing probably produced one cluster of sequence variants that were highly shared.

Germline trimming cut 0 bases from V and 6 bases from J; bases unmatched to any gene: 14. CDR1 and CDR2 (germline): LGHNA, YNFKEQ. This CDR3 contains 18 residues. As regards this clone: Its matching antigen is unknown.

The PCR used 60 Vbeta and 13 Jbeta primers. In the study's own analysis: In a later analysis, around 10 million of some 80 million unique beta chains occurred in at least two donors. Sequencing was performed with immunoSEQ multiplex PCR; in TCRdb, only in-frame clones are kept and a portion is missing. V, J and clone size were drawn from that table, and D and trimming were deduced from the DNA. The sample yields around 130,000 clones, over 75% seen once. The TCR was taken from a female donor in good health and CMV-seronegative. Sample: PBMCs. The V call is TRBV4-2, the J call TRBJ2-7; 10 bases agree with TRBD2. The CDR3 coding sequence is TGTGCCAGCAGCCAAGAGGCCTCTACGGCCTTAGCGGGAGGCGAGCAGTACTTC. Protein sequence: CASSQEASTALAGGEQYF.